This record looks at one TCR beta chain sequence and its context. The antigen remains unidentified. This CDR3 contains 14 residues. Germline loops: CDR1 MGHDK, CDR2 SYGVNS. V lost 0 bases to trimming and J lost 2 bases, with 7 bases between them. Only in-frame clones appear in the TCRdb table, and some are missing; sequencing was by immunoSEQ multiplex PCR. The sample includes approximately 19,000 clones, roughly 80% of them seen just once. The sample belongs to a study of graft-versus-host responses after intestinal transplantation. Study-level information: Recipients were given multivisceral, liver-intestinal, or isolated intestinal transplants. Recipients were all induced with anti-thymocyte globulin, then given tacrolimus and steroids for about three years.

Regarding the study as a whole: Across patients carrying graft-donor T cell macrochimerism, allografts held high graft-versus-host to host-versus-graft clonal ratios. Investigators detected GvH clones in recipient marrow, with some emerging earlier in ileum or blood.

The material sequenced was PBMCs, taken 14 days after transplant. The rearrangement links TRBV25-1 to TRBJ1-1; D is undetermined. The TCR sequence derives from a human patient who received an intestinal transplant, so some T cells may come from the graft donor. Here the CDR3 DNA reads TGTGCCAGCAGTGAATACTGGAGTAACACTGAAGCTTTCTTT. This sequence encodes CASSEYWSNTEAFF.